Below, 22 T cell receptor beta chains from the same sample are listed, as sequenced in a study of blood T cells in healthy people across ages (dated by TCRdb to between 2014 and 2017). The library was made by 5' RACE. Sequencing took place on an Illumina HiSeq 2500. A second about 7 to 11 cycle PCR used a sample-barcoded 5' primer and a J-beta primer mix. The raw public reads went through TCRdb reprocessing: fastp at Q25, MiXCR clone calling, in-frame beta chains kept. Rows merge per CDR3 protein into single entries with the most common DNA and genes. For this sample the table gives hundreds of thousands of distinct CDR3 sequences, of which 58% were detected only once. Around 20% of the sample goes to the ten largest clones. The material sequenced was blood. These receptors were taken from a man aged 25 to 40 in good health.

V and J are TRBV4-2 and TRBJ2-3, with TRBD1 identical over 10 bases. The length of the CDR3 is 17 residues. Trimming removed 2 bases from V and 4 bases from J; junction bases left unmatched: 9. Germline V gives CDR1 LGHNA, CDR2 YNFKEQ. CDR3 nucleotides: TGTGCCAGCAGCCAACCAGGCAGGGACAGGGGCCCAGATACGCAGTATTTT. Its translation: CASSQPGRDRGPDTQYF.

This clonotype showed up just a few times. J is TRBJ1-4 and V is TRBV7-2; D not certain. Germline V lookup: CDR1 SGHTA, CDR2 FQGNSA. The CDR3 loop spans 14 amino acids. Trimming pared 5 bases from V and 5 bases from J, leaving 12 bases between. CDR3 sequence reads: CASSPDGYNEKLFF. The DNA for the CDR3 is TGTGCCAGCAGCCCAGACGGGTACAATGAAAAACTGTTTTTT. Supplemented by reference TRBV7-2 and TRBJ1-4, the full variable domain reads GAGVSQSPSNKVTEKGKDVELRCDPISGHTALYWYRQSLGQGLEFLIYFQGNSAPDKSGLPSDRFSAERTGGSVSTLTIQRTQQEDSAVYLCASSPDGYNEKLFFGSGTQLSVL.

The rearrangement uses TRBV7-2 and TRBJ2-4, with a tentative D call TRBD2 (7 bases). V lost 5 bases to trimming and J lost 13 bases, with 21 bases between them. Germline loops: CDR1 SGHTA, CDR2 FQGNSA. The CDR3 loop spans 14 amino acids. CDR3 in amino acids: CASSTRTGAREQYF. CDR3 bases: TGTGCCAGCAGCACCCGAACGGGGGCGCGGGAGCAGTACTTC. Combining the CDR3 with reference TRBV7-2 and TRBJ2-4 gives the whole variable domain GAGVSQSPSNKVTEKGKDVELRCDPISGHTALYWYRQSLGQGLEFLIYFQGNSAPDKSGLPSDRFSAERTGGSVSTLTIQRTQQEDSAVYLCASSTRTGAREQYFGAGTRLSVL.

The chain links TRBV9 to TRBJ1-2; 7 bases fit TRBD1. The CDR3 loop spans 16 amino acids. Germline V gene sequence: CDR1 SGDLS, CDR2 YYNGEE. J gave up 1 base and V 2 bases, and 8 bases lay outside the gene matches. CDR3 region: CASSVSGTDGNYGYTF. CDR3 DNA: TGTGCCAGCAGCGTCAGCGGGACAGACGGTAACTATGGCTACACCTTC.

The chain links TRBV12-3 or TRBV12-4 to TRBJ2-7; 11 bases are shared with TRBD1. The junction had 6 bases not matched to a gene; V was cut back by 3 bases and J by 5 bases. CDR3 length: 15 residues. The CDR3 region has the DNA TGTGCCAGCAGTTTCCTCGGGACAGGGGGAGACGAGCAGTACTTC. It encodes CASSFLGTGGDEQYF.

This clonotype has only a few counts. The rearrangement joins TRBV20-1 to TRBJ1-5; no definite D call. Germline V lookup: CDR1 DFQATT, CDR2 SNEGSKA (reference sequence). The CDR3 has 12 residues. Trimming took 3 bases from V and 0 from J, leaving 3 bases between them. In nucleotides, the CDR3 is TGCAGTGCTAGGACTAGCAATCAGCCCCAGCATTTT. It yields the protein CSARTSNQPQHF.

This clonotype was counted only a few times. The chain employs TRBV7-2 and TRBJ2-7, with 7 bases fitting TRBD2. The CDR3 extends over 15 amino acids. With 6 bases clipped from V and 3 bases from J, the junction kept 11 bases outside the gene matches. Germline V lookup: CDR1 SGHTA, CDR2 FQGNSA. The DNA for the CDR3 is TGTGCCAGCAGAGGGAGGGGAAATAAAAACTACGAGCAGTACTTC. As protein: CASRGRGNKNYEQYF.

The chain couples TRBV6-2 or TRBV6-3 to TRBJ2-3; D is unresolved. Between the trimmed V and J ends, which lost 2 bases and 6 bases, there was a span of 12 bases. Per the germline V gene, CDR1 is MNHEY and CDR2 is SVGEGT. CDR3 length: 14 residues. This CDR3 is CASSYTLPTDTQYF. The DNA of the CDR3 is TGTGCCAGCAGTTACACGCTCCCAACTGATACGCAGTATTTT.

The chain employs TRBV7-2 and TRBJ1-4; D not resolved. From germline, CDR1 is SGHTA and CDR2 FQGNSA. V lost 3 bases and J lost 8, with 10 bases in between. The CDR3 extends over 13 amino acids. The CDR3 loop reads CASSFQAAEKLFF. CDR3 DNA sequence: TGTGCCAGCAGCTTTCAGGCAGCGGAAAAACTGTTTTTT.

This clonotype was observed a few times. The J gene is TRBJ2-1, the V gene TRBV5-5, with 9 bases aligning to TRBD2. The CDR3 totals 16 residues. Germline V gene data show CDR1 as SGHKS and CDR2 as YYEKEE (reference sequence). Trimming cost V 4 bases and J 4 bases; bases outside gene matches: 9. The CDR3 DNA is TGTGCCAGCAGCCGACTAGCGGACTACCTATACAATGAGCAGTTCTTC. Its protein product is CASSRLADYLYNEQFF.

This clonotype appeared a single time. The CDR3 protein is CALGGIGSNQPQHF. The CDR3 DNA reads TGTGCGCTAGGCGGGATCGGGAGCAATCAGCCCCAGCATTTT. The J gene is TRBJ1-5, the V gene TRBV7-9, with no clear D. Germline V gene data show CDR1 as SEHNR and CDR2 as FQNEAQ (reference sequence). The CDR3 loop spans 14 amino acids.

The chain uses TRBV6-5 and TRBJ2-5; D not resolved. The V gene lost 6 bases and the J gene lost 5 bases, with 19 bases spanning the gap. Germline CDR1 reads MNHEY; CDR2 reads SVGAGI. This CDR3 is built from 15 residues. The CDR3 region is CASRAEVSRIETQYF. DNA for the CDR3: TGTGCCAGCAGAGCTGAGGTGAGCCGGATTGAGACCCAGTACTTC.

This clonotype came up a few times. The chain is built from TRBV10-2 and TRBJ2-1; 7 nucleotides align to TRBD2. Germline trimming cut 5 bases from V and 10 bases from J; bases unmatched to any gene: 14. CDR3 length: 15 amino acids. Germline V lookup: CDR1 WSHSY, CDR2 SAAADI. CDR3 sequence reads: CASSSPERGGEEQFF. CDR3 in DNA: TGCGCCAGCAGTTCGCCCGAGCGGGGCGGAGAAGAGCAGTTCTTC.

The rearrangement joins TRBV20-1 to TRBJ2-1; TRBD1 is a possible D gene (5 bases). The CDR3 runs 13 residues. Per germline, CDR1 DFQATT and CDR2 SNEGSKA (reference sequence). Trimming took 3 bases from V and 7 from J, leaving 13 bases between them. Here the CDR3 reads CSASQGRMNEQFF. The CDR3 region has the DNA TGCAGTGCTAGCCAGGGCCGGATGAATGAGCAGTTCTTC.

The rearrangement joins TRBV7-2 to TRBJ1-1; the D is unclear. The V gene lost 6 bases and the J gene lost 1 base, with 12 bases spanning the gap. CDR1 and CDR2 from the germline V gene are SGHTA and FQGNSA. The CDR3 sequence is 14 residues long. CDR3 nucleotides: TGTGCCAGCAGGTTCTCTAGCGGGAACACTGAAGCTTTCTTT. This encodes CASRFSSGNTEAFF.

This chain joins TRBV12-3 or TRBV12-4 and TRBJ1-2, with a possible D match to TRBD1 (6 bases). The CDR3 extends over 13 amino acids. Trimming removed 9 bases from V and 5 bases from J, with 16 bases in between. This CDR3 reads CASSTRGGYGYTF. Here the CDR3 DNA reads TGTGCCAGTTCAACCAGGGGAGGTTATGGCTACACCTTC.

J is TRBJ2-7 and V is TRBV6-5; 7 bases agree with TRBD2. The end of the DNA aligns better with TRBJ2-5, so the J call may be wrong. This CDR3 has 13 residues. Germline V gene data show CDR1 as MNHEY and CDR2 as SVGAGI. CDR3 sequence (DNA): TGTGCCAGCAGTCTTCGACTAGCTTTGACCCAGTACTTC. Translation: CASSLRLALTQYF.

This clonotype occurred a few times. The rearrangement links TRBV20-1 to TRBJ2-1, with TRBD2 matching 7 bases. CDR1 is DFQATT, CDR2 SNEGSKA, per germline (reference sequence). V was pared by 3 bases and J by 7 bases, with 9 bases of the junction left unmatched. The CDR3 extends over 14 amino acids. The CDR3 sequence is CSASRWGGSNEQFF. The CDR3 DNA reads TGCAGTGCTAGCCGGTGGGGCGGGAGTAATGAGCAGTTCTTC.

J is TRBJ2-1 and V is TRBV6-5; D not certain. The germline V gene has CDR1 MNHEY and CDR2 SVGAGI. V was trimmed by 0 bases and J by 5 bases, leaving 11 bases between them. CDR3 length: 15 residues. The CDR3 DNA reads TGTGCCAGCAGTTACTCGGCCCAGGCGAACAATGAGCAGTTCTTC. Translating it yields CASSYSAQANNEQFF.

This clonotype was observed once. The V gene is TRBV29-1, the J gene TRBJ2-7; perhaps TRBD2 as D (6 bases). CDR3 size: 15 residues. Between the trimmed V and J ends, which lost 1 base and 4 bases, there was a span of 17 bases. Germline V gives CDR1 SQVTM, CDR2 ANQGSEA. The CDR3 loop is CSVEGGDSLRYEQYF. In nucleotides, the CDR3 is TGCAGCGTTGAAGGTGGGGACTCCCTAAGGTACGAGCAGTACTTC.

J is TRBJ2-7 and V is TRBV20-1; D perhaps matches TRBD2 (7 bases). The CDR3 extends over 16 amino acids. Trimming removed 5 bases from V and 7 bases from J, with 27 bases in between. CDR1 and CDR2 (germline): DFQATT, SNEGSKA (reference sequence). CDR3 bases: TGCAGTGCTCAAGAGTTTGGGGGGGGCAGGTCTAGAGAGCAGTACTTC. Translated, it gives CSAQEFGGGRSREQYF.

This clonotype was counted between two and nine times. The gene calls are TRBV29-1 and TRBJ1-5; 12 positions match TRBD1. From germline, CDR1 is SQVTM and CDR2 ANQGSEA. The V and J ends lost 7 bases and 7 bases, in that order; junction bases with no gene match: 5. The CDR3 length is 13 residues. In nucleotides, the CDR3 is TGCAGCGCCGGGACAGGGGGCGGGCAGCCCCAGCATTTT. Protein sequence: CSAGTGGGQPQHF. Variable domain in full (rest from reference TRBV29-1 and TRBJ1-5): SAVISQKPSRDICQRGTSLTIQCQVDSQVTMMFWYRQQPGQSLTLIATANQGSEATYESGFVIDKFPISRPNLTFSTLTVSNMSPEDSSIYLCSAGTGGGQPQHFGDGTRLSIL.